This T cell receptor beta chain comes out of a study of cytomegalovirus exposure and HLA in healthy donors (dated by TCRdb to 2016 to 2017). Notes on the research overall: An earlier analysis of 587 of the donors reported approximately 300 Gb of sequence data and around 100 million unique TCR beta sequences obtained from about 179 million T cells. An early release covering about 600 HLA-typed donors comprised approximately 290 gigabases of sequencing data and approximately 80 million unique TCR sequences. Of the approximately 400 genotyped donors, about 80% fell in the genetic ancestry cluster associated with self-reported Caucasian donors. The study aimed to test whether cataloging public T cell receptors could reveal signatures of past pathogen exposure. The study used immunosequencing to profile the T cell repertoires of some 600 subjects and linked those repertoires to cytomegalovirus serostatus. Along with the approximately 600-subject first cohort, a separate validation cohort of over a hundred different subjects was used. The study combined high-throughput TCR immunosequencing, statistical association of individual TCRs with disease status, and machine learning to predict cytomegalovirus infection status. A later analysis re-analyzed previously published TCR beta repertoires from 660 or so donors and added high-resolution HLA genotyping to study TCR occurrence patterns. The later analysis used no new phenotypic data to find candidate immune exposures, relying instead on TCR beta sequences and their occurrence across donors. In an earlier analysis of 587 of the donors, high-throughput TCR beta sequencing was used to judge whether each TCR beta V gene segment behaved as functional or pseudogenic. Donor age, sex, ethnicity and CMV serostatus were compiled together with the repertoire data. In a later genetic analysis, genome-wide SNP genotypes for about three fifths of the 666 donors were used, and that subset was treated as a discovery cohort. All discovery cohort repertoires had been generated using a single sequencing platform. HLA typing covered class I and class II loci at four-digit resolution. Typing coverage varied by locus: roughly 629-640 donors for A, B, C, DRB1 and DQB1; more than 500 for DQA1; 600 to 610 for DPA1; 450 to 480 for DPB1. Four to six DR-DQ haplotypes were handled as single units for association and clustering, since linkage in the cohort was strong. Among approximately 370 genotyped donors of the cohort, an average of approximately 240,000 unique TCR beta nucleotide sequences was sequenced per donor, of which roughly 17% were non-productive.

The study at large found these results: A few of the identified cytomegalovirus-associated TCR beta chains were confirmed in vitro to be specific for cytomegalovirus antigens. In a later analysis, the rate of TCR association differed among HLA loci, with DRB1 alleles having the most associated TCRs and HLA-C alleles having the fewest. In a later analysis, HLA-associated TCR beta chains were found to be more clonally expanded and to have lower generation probabilities than equally common non-associated chains. A later analysis associated about 18,000 TCR beta sequences with specific HLA alleles at a false discovery rate of 0.05. When HLA alleles, especially DR and DQ, strongly co-occurred, attributing TCR associations to individual alleles was difficult. In a later genetic analysis, a missense DCLRE1C variant was associated with V-gene and J-gene trimming of TCR beta chains, and the association was replicated in an independent cohort. A total of 150 or so TCR beta chains were listed by the study as associated with cytomegalovirus. The classifier was reported to diagnose cytomegalovirus status with high specificity and sensitivity in both the original cohort and the validation cohort. A later analysis reported that several top co-occurrence clusters appeared linked to parvovirus B19, influenza, CMV and Epstein-Barr virus. Because some donors lacked HLA typing at each locus, the association tests relied only on the typed subset. Because counts were too low, about 15 rarely observed V segments, including chromosome 9 orphons, were left out of the earlier analysis of about 620 of the donors. Linkage disequilibrium might explain the correlated functional status among segregating V segments, but an unknown experimental factor could not be ruled out. The only immune exposure information available for the cohort was CMV serostatus. This cohort had only TCR beta chains sequenced, and the lack of alpha or paired-chain data limited which features could be detected. Broadly in line with IMGT annotations, most TCR beta V segments showed up in productive rearrangements about 87% or about 30% of the time in an earlier analysis of 450 to 750 of the donors. Roughly uniform sequencing depth across donors was assumed in presence/absence analyses, although this assumption may not hold. A cluster of highly shared sequence variants was judged likely to be a technical artifact of the sequencing pipeline. Most CMV-associated TCR beta chains appeared to be HLA-restricted in a later analysis, and the HLA associations seemed to be driven largely by CMV exposure. According to the authors, the approach could potentially be generalized to other disease states and immunological phenotypes. According to a later genetic analysis, donors in an Asian-associated ancestry cluster had fewer N-insertions in productive TCRs than the roughly 700-donor mean. A further reported finding was that TCR beta sequences accurately predicted the HLA-A and HLA-B alleles for most subjects in the first cohort. While some public TCRs were present in many individuals, most TCR sequences turned up only very rarely across donors.

Of note for this clone: There is no known antigen for this receptor. There are no base qualities to consult, and no much larger clone falls within one base.

The cohort consisted of 650 to 850 healthy bone marrow donors. All cohort members were sampled while nominally healthy, although unrecorded immune exposures were likely present. The donor tested CMV seropositive, placing the donor among the 310 or so seropositive members of the cohort. Every donor gave a peripheral blood sample, and the peripheral blood mononuclear cells from that sample were used for TCR beta sequencing. The Qiagen DNeasy Blood Extraction Kit was used to extract genomic DNA from the blood cell samples. Receptor amplification or capture employed the immunoSEQ multiplex PCR assay. For the multiplex PCR, a mixture combining 60 forward primers for TCR Vbeta segments and 13 reverse primers for TCR Jbeta segments was used. The CDR3 region of rearranged TCR beta genes was amplified from genomic DNA by a multiplex PCR assay. Amplified TCR beta libraries were sequenced as 87-base-pair reads on the Illumina HiSeq System. The published analysis was carried out like this. In a later analysis, 80 million or so unique TCR beta chains were counted across the 650 to 750 repertoires, and roughly 10 million of these chains were shared by at least two donors. Raw reads were error-corrected and collapsed into unique sequences by a nearest-neighbor algorithm in which closely related sequences were merged to remove PCR and sequencing errors. V, D and J gene segments were assigned by aligning CDR3 sequences to IMGT reference sequences. For a sequence to be retained, a match of at least six nucleotides was required to both a V gene segment and a J gene segment. Rearrangements were called productive when the CDR3 lacked stop codons and stayed in frame with V and J; all others were non-productive. CDR3 was defined according to IMGT convention as the region running from the second conserved V-encoded cysteine to the conserved J-encoded phenylalanine. The earlier analysis of 587 of the donors excluded any sequence lacking an unambiguous match to a single V gene segment. An earlier analysis of 550 to 650 of the donors classified V segments as functional when productive rearrangements were above 56.7% and as segregating when the standard deviation between donors was above 5%. A statistical classification framework was developed to diagnose cytomegalovirus status using the catalog of TCR beta chain sequences. In a later analysis, V and J genes were assigned by comparing TCR nucleotide sequences against IMGT/GENE-DB human TR gene sequences. A later analysis assigned CDR3 sequences and most-parsimonious VDJ recombination scenarios with the TCRdist pipeline. In a later analysis, every TCR beta chain was defined by the combination of its CDR3 amino acid sequence and its V-gene family, and reads without a unique V-gene family were dropped. In a later analysis, approximately 590 highly shared, low-generation-probability nucleotide sequences were removed to address suspected cross-contamination and a sequencing artifact. In a later analysis, a clonal expansion index for each public chain was calculated from normalized within-repertoire ranks of inferred template counts. A later analysis computed generation probabilities with a VDJ recombination model fitted to out-of-frame rearrangements, and checked the results against IGoR. A later analysis scored TCR-TCR, TCR-HLA and TCR-CMV co-occurrence with hypergeometric tests, applying a repertoire-size bias correction to TCR pairs. To estimate false discovery rates, a later analysis permuted the HLA or CMV assignments 20 times. In a later analysis, co-occurring TCRs were grouped using DBSCAN, and TCRdist sequence similarity was added for clustering within HLA-allele-positive subsets. Repertoires with fewer than 30,000 or more than 120,000 public chains, plus five repertoires with anomalous nucleotide sharing, were excluded from co-occurrence clustering. This is the immuneACCESS table as TCRdb keeps it, with only in-frame sequences that have V and J called. A part of the clones is gone; compared with another copy, unresolved V genes explain less than half, and the rest is unexplained. From that table come the V and J calls and clone size; the DNA was used to work out D and trimming. The sample data list 120,000 or so clones, and roughly 15% of these were observed just once. About 2.6% of the sample is held by the ten biggest clonotypes.

The sequenced material came from PBMCs. This receptor was taken from a female donor in good health and CMV-seropositive.

For the CDR3, the sequence is CASSRGQGGYEQYF. The DNA sequence is TGCGCCAGCAGCCGAGGACAGGGCGGGTACGAGCAGTACTTC. The sequence joins TRBV4-3 to TRBJ2-7, and TRBD1 matches 8 of the central bases. The CDR3 runs 14 residues from the cysteine to the phenylalanine. The only DNA kept is the CDR3, 42 bases in frame from the first base. CDR1 LGHNA and CDR2 YSLEER were looked up in the germline V gene. Germline trimming: 4 bases from V, 4 bases from J; junction bases outside gene matches: 6.